The T cell receptor (beta chain) under discussion was sequenced for a study of T-cell reconstitution after alpha-beta-depleted transplantation in children. This clonotype was recorded a few times. The V and J ends lost 6 bases and 11 bases respectively, with 19 bases between them. CDR3 length: 12 amino acids. Germline assignment: CDR1 DFQATT and CDR2 SNEGSKA (reference sequence). Unique molecular identifiers were incorporated during preparation of the TCRbeta library. TCRdb processed the PCR reads anew with MiXCR; each CDR3 protein has one entry. Of hundreds of thousands of distinct CDR3 sequences in the sample, approximately 11% are singletons; the top ten hold under 30%.

The V call is TRBV20-1, the J call TRBJ1-1; possibly TRBD1 for D (5 bases). This TCR was sampled from a child in the first two years of life with acute myeloid leukemia, due to receive a stem cell transplant. Material: PBMCs, obtained before TCRalphabeta/CD19-depleted stem cell transplant. The CDR3 loop reads CSARQGNLWAFF. DNA for the CDR3: TGCAGTGCGCGTCAGGGTAATTTGTGGGCTTTCTTT.